This T cell receptor beta chain was identified during a study of T cell responses to AZD1222 COVID-19 vaccine (dated by TCRdb to the early 2020s). Regarding the study in general: TCR sequencing covered more than 230 trial participants: about 210 given two doses of AZD1222 and about 26 given two doses of MenACWY control vaccine. Trial participants were enrolled by age into 18-55, 56-69 and 70-plus year subgroups, with 148, 28 and 57 TCR-sequenced participants respectively.

What the time point label conveys for this sample: baseline before first vaccination. According to the study, the label for this sample's treatment or condition signals: meningococcal conjugate vaccine given as trial control. Vaccinee samples were obtained from the UK trials COV001 and COV002, which included a single-blind randomized controlled phase 2/3 trial of AZD1222 (ChAdOx1 nCoV-19) in healthy adults. For TCRbeta chain sequencing, PBMC samples were collected from trial participants at day 0 and at day 28 after the second dose. On the study overall, not on this receptor specifically: Reportedly, almost half of the unique spike-specific TCRs recognized epitopes lying outside the regions that are mutated in the B.1.351 and B.1.1.7 variants. No day 14 peak-response samples were available, so repertoires were characterized only after the peak T cell response. Conclusions about previously exposed vaccinees are limited because only a handful of AZD1222 recipients were SARS-CoV-2 seropositive at baseline. Spike-specific TCR breadth and depth rose significantly after two AZD1222 doses compared with day 0 and with MenACWY recipients. The whole spike protein was spanned by vaccine-associated CD4 TCRs, and dominant responses were seen in regions 160-218 and 743-854. In the small 56-69-year group, the increase in depth fell short of significance, most likely because of low power. Participants were mostly white British and included more females than males, and it was suggested by the authors that clonal diversity may have been underestimated.

In the case of this clone: Its antigen has not been determined. No much larger clonotype is one base removed from it; base qualities were not supplied.

The CDR3 regions of human TCRbeta chains were subjected to immunosequencing. The published analysis was carried out like this. Repertoire TCRs were checked for matches against a reference library of SARS-CoV-2-specific TCRs that had been generated using the MIRA antigen-specificity platform. Breadth was defined as the fraction of unique TCRs that were SARS-CoV-2-associated, and depth was defined as the fraction of total T cells that were SARS-CoV-2-associated. Using the MIRA data, each spike-specific TCR was assigned both to the spike region to which the TCR was reactive and to a CD4 or CD8 class. Log10-transformed breadth and depth values were compared by one-way ANOVA with Sidak's multiple comparisons tests. TCRdb obtained this table from immuneACCESS and retained in-frame rearrangements with V and J assigned. These tables miss some clones; where compared with another copy, unresolved V genes account for less than half of the shortfall, and the remainder is unexplained. The V and J calls and clone size were taken over from that table, and D and trimming were inferred from the DNA. Here the sample has more than 95,000 clones; about 89% occur a single time. The top ten clones comprise roughly 11% of the sample.

Including cysteine and phenylalanine, the CDR3 has 22 amino acids. Left in the record is the CDR3 DNA by itself, 66 bases read in frame from the first base. The germline V gene supplies CDR1 SGHVS and CDR2 FNYEAQ. Trimming accounts for 5 bases at V and 0 bases at J, while the number of junction bases matched to no gene is 20. The sample consisted of peripheral blood, taken on day 0 of MenACWY control vaccination. The chain was built from TRBV7-6 and TRBJ2-3; 13 nucleotides in the junction match TRBD2. The receptor comes from an adult in good health. The CDR3 protein sequence reads: CASSLNRLAGGLITLSTDTQYF. The DNA is as follows: TGTGCCAGCAGCCTCAACCGACTAGCGGGAGGCCTGATAACCCTAAGCACAGATACGCAGTATTTT.